The clone carrying this T cell receptor (beta chain) was seen more than once but under ten times. Its specificity is unknown. V gave up 3 bases and J gave up 1 base, with 8 bases separating them. CDR1 and CDR2 (germline): SGHRS, YFSETQ. The CDR3 is 14 amino acids. TCRdb itself ran the reads through MiXCR, one entry per CDR3 protein. The sample contains 95,000 to 120,000 distinct CDR3 sequences, 30% to 35% of which appear only once. This sample is drawn from a study of T cell repertoires in cytomegalovirus infection. Turning to the study itself: Use of recently identified HLA-C-restricted and well-studied HLA-B-restricted CMV epitopes was part of the study.

The study's findings and limits: The ex vivo response was dominated by HLA-C-restricted CMV-specific TCR beta clonotypes. Pooled public TCR beta family frequency picked out CMV carriers with the relevant HLA.

The receptor was derived from a human donor in good health (CMV status not recorded). Some clones in this sample may be carry-over from other donors' samples. The V and J genes are TRBV5-1 and TRBJ2-1; TRBD2 is a possible D gene (5 bases). This sample comprised CD8+ T cells from cultured PBMCs, obtained from culture after CMV antigen stimulation. CDR3 amino acids: CASSSTGSYNEQFF. The CDR3, as DNA: TGCGCCAGCAGCTCAACGGGGTCCTACAATGAGCAGTTCTTC. Full variable domain (outside the CDR3, taken from reference TRBV5-1 and TRBJ2-1): KAGVTQTPRYLIKTRGQQVTLSCSPISGHRSVSWYQQTPGQGLQFLFEYFSETQRNKGNFPGRFSGRQFSNSRSEMNVSTLELGDSALYLCASSSTGSYNEQFFGPGTRLTVL.